Judged by abundance, the clone carrying this T cell receptor (beta chain) is medium-sized. This record comes from a study of graft-versus-host responses after intestinal transplantation. For the study at large: Among the recipients, all got anti-thymocyte globulin induction and then tacrolimus and steroids for approximately 3 years. Study-level results: Association was observed between peak circulating GvH clone levels and early post-transplant HvG declines.

Labeling with CFSE marked 200,000 or so responder cells, which were plated with 200,000 or so irradiated, violet-dye-labeled stimulator cells. Researchers sorted proliferating CFSE-low CD3+CD4+ and CD3+CD8+ responders once the reaction had finished. The table came from immunoSEQ multiplex PCR; TCRdb's copy has only in-frame clones and leaves some out. This sample has under 15,000 clones, with around a third found just once. The sequenced sample was alloreactive CD8+ T cells from a mixed lymphocyte reaction culture, obtained before intestinal transplant. The subset here: CFSE-low proliferating T cells sorted from roughly six-day pre-transplant mixed lymphocyte reaction (GvH or HvG direction). This clonotype was obtained from a human patient who received an intestinal transplant.

The CDR3 DNA reads TGTGCCAGCAGCCCAACGACAGCTATCTCCTACGAGCAGTACTTC. It encodes CASSPTTAISYEQYF. The chain employs TRBV2 and TRBJ2-7, with D perhaps matching TRBD1 (5 bases). V was pared by 6 bases and J by 0 bases, with 15 bases between. The germline gives CDR1 SNHLY, CDR2 FYNNEI. The CDR3 runs 15 residues.